The 4 T cell receptor beta chains below all came from one sample that was sequenced in a study of blood T cell repertoires in COVID-19. Sequencing used immunoSEQ multiplex PCR; TCRdb keeps in-frame clones, though not all of them. Counted here are some 110,000 clones, 81% occurring once; the ten biggest clones make up around a tenth. Sequencing was performed on peripheral blood. Every receptor here comes from an older woman with acute or convalescent COVID-19.

CDR3 nucleotides: TGTGCCACCCGGGGGGAGGTGTTCAATCAGCCCCAGCATTTT. Its protein product is CATRGEVFNQPQHF. The chain has TRBV24-1 and TRBJ1-5; the D gene is possibly TRBD1 (5 bases). This CDR3 has 14 residues. The germline V and J ends were trimmed by 9 bases and 3 bases, with 14 bases remaining between them. In germline, CDR1 is KGHDR, CDR2 SFDVKD.

In its sample, this clone was seen a few times. V and J are TRBV28 and TRBJ2-7; D is unresolved. The CDR3 is made up of 12 amino acids. V gave up 2 bases and J gave up 4 bases, with 6 bases separating them. CDR1 and CDR2 from the germline V gene are MDHEN and SYDVKM. CDR3 in amino acids: CASSLPQYEQYF. As DNA, the CDR3 is TGTGCCAGCAGTTTACCCCAGTACGAGCAGTACTTC.

V gene TRBV10-2 combines with J gene TRBJ1-4; a weak D match, TRBD1 (6 bases). Germline lookup yields CDR1 WSHSY and CDR2 SAAADI. This CDR3 has 16 amino acids. Trimming took off 7 bases at V and 8 bases at J, with 23 bases between the two ends. CDR3 sequence reads: CASKSPPGGDREKLFF. Written as DNA, the CDR3 is TGCGCCAGCAAAAGCCCCCCGGGGGGCGATCGGGAAAAACTGTTTTTT.

The chain recombines TRBV5-1 with TRBJ2-5; 7 bases fit TRBD2. There are 14 residues in the CDR3. After removal of 5 bases from V and 3 bases from J, the junction contained 7 bases not matched to a gene. Germline CDR1 is SGHRS and CDR2 is YFSETQ. CDR3 coding DNA: TGCGCCAGCAGGCCGAGTCTAGCGGAAGAGACCCAGTACTTC. As protein: CASRPSLAEETQYF.